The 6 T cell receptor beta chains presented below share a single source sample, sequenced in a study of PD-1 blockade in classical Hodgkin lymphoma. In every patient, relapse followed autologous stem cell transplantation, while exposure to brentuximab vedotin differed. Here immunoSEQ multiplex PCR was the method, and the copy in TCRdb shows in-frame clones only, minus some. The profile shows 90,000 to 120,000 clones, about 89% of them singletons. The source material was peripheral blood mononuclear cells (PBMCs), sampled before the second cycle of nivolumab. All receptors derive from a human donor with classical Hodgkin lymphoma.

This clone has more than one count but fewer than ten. In DNA form, the CDR3 reads TGTGCCAGCAGGGGGGACAGGAACACTGAAGCTTTCTTT. Translation gives CASRGDRNTEAFF. The rearrangement links TRBV6-1 to TRBJ1-1, with 7 bases that match TRBD1. This CDR3 is built from 13 residues. The germline gives CDR1 MNHNS, CDR2 SASEGT. Germline trimming cut 6 bases from V and 1 base from J; bases unmatched to any gene: 2.

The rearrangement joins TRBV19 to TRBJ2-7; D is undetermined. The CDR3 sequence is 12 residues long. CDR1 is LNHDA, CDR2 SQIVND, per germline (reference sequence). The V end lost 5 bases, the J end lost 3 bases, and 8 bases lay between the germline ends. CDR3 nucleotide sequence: TGTGCCAGTAGTCCCGGTCTCTACGAGCAGTACTTC. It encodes CASSPGLYEQYF.

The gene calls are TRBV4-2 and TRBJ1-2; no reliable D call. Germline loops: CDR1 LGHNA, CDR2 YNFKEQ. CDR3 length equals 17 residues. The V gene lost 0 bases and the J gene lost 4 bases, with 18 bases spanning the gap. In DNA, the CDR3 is TGTGCCAGCAGCCAAGATTATGTGGAGGGTTCGGGCTATGGCTACACCTTC. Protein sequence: CASSQDYVEGSGYGYTF.

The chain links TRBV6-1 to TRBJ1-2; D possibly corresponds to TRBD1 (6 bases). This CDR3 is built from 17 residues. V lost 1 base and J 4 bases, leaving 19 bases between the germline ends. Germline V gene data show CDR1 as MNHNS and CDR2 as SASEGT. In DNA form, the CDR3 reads TGTGCCAGCAGTGAAGTTACTTACGCCGACAGGCCCTATGGCTACACCTTC. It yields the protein CASSEVTYADRPYGYTF.

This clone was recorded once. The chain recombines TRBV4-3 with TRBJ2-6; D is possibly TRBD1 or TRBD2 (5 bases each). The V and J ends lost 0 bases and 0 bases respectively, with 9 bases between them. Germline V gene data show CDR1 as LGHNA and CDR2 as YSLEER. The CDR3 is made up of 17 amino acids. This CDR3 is CASSQEGRISGANVLTF. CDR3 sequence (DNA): TGCGCCAGCAGCCAAGAGGGACGGATCTCTGGGGCCAACGTCCTGACTTTC.

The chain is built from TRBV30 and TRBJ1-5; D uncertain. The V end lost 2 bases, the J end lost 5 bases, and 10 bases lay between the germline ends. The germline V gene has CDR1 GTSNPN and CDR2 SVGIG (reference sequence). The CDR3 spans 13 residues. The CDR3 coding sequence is TGTGCCTGGAGTCCGATGGGAGATCAGCCCCAGCATTTT. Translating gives CAWSPMGDQPQHF.